The T cell receptor beta chain described here comes from a study of blood T cell repertoires in COVID-19 (TCRdb year 2020). For the study in its entirety: Collaborator samples came from the United States, Italy and Spain and covered acute and convalescent phases of COVID-19. The prospective study material was composed of cDNA or gDNA derived from T cells, B-cell-depleted T cells, or PBMCs. Deeply sampled blood TCRbeta repertoires from subjects exposed to, actively infected with, or recovered from COVID-19 were included in the dataset. The repertoires were released in a freely available public database meant as a resource for research on the immune response to SARS-CoV-2. The samples were drawn from the first 160 participants of the ongoing ImmuneRACE study and from over a thousand subjects provided by 6 global collaborators. Sample metadata almost always included a de-identified subject ID, COVID-19 status, age in years and sex. HLA class I and class II types, where available, came from metadata supplied by the sample provider rather than from assay-based typing. The paper's findings and limits, for the study overall: How much clinical and demographic metadata was included differed by source and by participant, and the metadata was provided uncurated.

As concerns this clone: Its target antigen remains unknown. No base qualities exist here, and no much larger clone lies one base off it.

TCRbeta CDR3 regions were amplified from genomic DNA using the immunoSEQ Assay, a bias-controlled multiplex PCR. Concerning the study's data processing: The number of nucleated cells in each sample was estimated by amplification of reference gene primers within the assay. Sequence reads were collapsed and filtered to measure the absolute abundance of every unique TCRbeta CDR3 rearrangement. For each sample, productive Simpson clonality was calculated as the square root of Simpson's diversity index over productive rearrangements. In its TCRdb copy, this immuneACCESS table keeps in-frame sequences only and misses some clones. Where compared with another copy, unresolved V genes explain less than half of these, and the others have no known cause. Clonal size and the V and J genes are those of that table, whereas D and trimming came from the DNA. This sample has some 270,000 clones in its table, and roughly 91% of those were observed once. The ten most abundant clones make up around 0.88% of the sample.

Each collaborating institution followed its own protocols to collect whole blood in K2EDTA tubes. For TCRbeta analysis, collaborator samples were shipped as frozen whole blood, as isolated PBMCs, or as DNA extracted from either sample type. From the cysteine up to the phenylalanine, the CDR3 has a length of 18 residues. The entry retains the CDR3 DNA only, 54 bases that are in frame from base 1. V is pared back by 5 bases and J by 1 base, with 18 bases lying between the germline termini. CDR1 and CDR2, looked up from the germline V gene, are MRHNA and SNTAGT. This receptor was taken from a man aged 25-40 years with acute or convalescent COVID-19. Rearrangement joined TRBV6-4 to TRBJ2-6; a weak D assignment points to TRBD1 (6 bases agree). The sequencing sample was made of peripheral blood. The nucleotide sequence reads as follows: TGTGCCAGCAGTCAGCAGGGGCTCGGGCGATCTGGGGCCAACGTCCTGACTTTC. Its coded protein is CASSQQGLGRSGANVLTF.